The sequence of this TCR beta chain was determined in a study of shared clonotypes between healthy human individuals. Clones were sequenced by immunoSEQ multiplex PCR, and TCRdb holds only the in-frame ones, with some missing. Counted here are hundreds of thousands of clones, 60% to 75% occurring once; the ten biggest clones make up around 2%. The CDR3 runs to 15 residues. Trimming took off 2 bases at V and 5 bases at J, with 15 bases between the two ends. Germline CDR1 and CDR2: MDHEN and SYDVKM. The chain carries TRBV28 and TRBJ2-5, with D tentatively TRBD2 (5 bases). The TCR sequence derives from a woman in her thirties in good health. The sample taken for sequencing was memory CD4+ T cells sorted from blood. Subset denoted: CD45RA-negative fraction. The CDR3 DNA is TGTGCCAGCAGTTTAAGGCGGGCACAAGGGGAGACCCAGTACTTC. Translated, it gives CASSLRRAQGETQYF.